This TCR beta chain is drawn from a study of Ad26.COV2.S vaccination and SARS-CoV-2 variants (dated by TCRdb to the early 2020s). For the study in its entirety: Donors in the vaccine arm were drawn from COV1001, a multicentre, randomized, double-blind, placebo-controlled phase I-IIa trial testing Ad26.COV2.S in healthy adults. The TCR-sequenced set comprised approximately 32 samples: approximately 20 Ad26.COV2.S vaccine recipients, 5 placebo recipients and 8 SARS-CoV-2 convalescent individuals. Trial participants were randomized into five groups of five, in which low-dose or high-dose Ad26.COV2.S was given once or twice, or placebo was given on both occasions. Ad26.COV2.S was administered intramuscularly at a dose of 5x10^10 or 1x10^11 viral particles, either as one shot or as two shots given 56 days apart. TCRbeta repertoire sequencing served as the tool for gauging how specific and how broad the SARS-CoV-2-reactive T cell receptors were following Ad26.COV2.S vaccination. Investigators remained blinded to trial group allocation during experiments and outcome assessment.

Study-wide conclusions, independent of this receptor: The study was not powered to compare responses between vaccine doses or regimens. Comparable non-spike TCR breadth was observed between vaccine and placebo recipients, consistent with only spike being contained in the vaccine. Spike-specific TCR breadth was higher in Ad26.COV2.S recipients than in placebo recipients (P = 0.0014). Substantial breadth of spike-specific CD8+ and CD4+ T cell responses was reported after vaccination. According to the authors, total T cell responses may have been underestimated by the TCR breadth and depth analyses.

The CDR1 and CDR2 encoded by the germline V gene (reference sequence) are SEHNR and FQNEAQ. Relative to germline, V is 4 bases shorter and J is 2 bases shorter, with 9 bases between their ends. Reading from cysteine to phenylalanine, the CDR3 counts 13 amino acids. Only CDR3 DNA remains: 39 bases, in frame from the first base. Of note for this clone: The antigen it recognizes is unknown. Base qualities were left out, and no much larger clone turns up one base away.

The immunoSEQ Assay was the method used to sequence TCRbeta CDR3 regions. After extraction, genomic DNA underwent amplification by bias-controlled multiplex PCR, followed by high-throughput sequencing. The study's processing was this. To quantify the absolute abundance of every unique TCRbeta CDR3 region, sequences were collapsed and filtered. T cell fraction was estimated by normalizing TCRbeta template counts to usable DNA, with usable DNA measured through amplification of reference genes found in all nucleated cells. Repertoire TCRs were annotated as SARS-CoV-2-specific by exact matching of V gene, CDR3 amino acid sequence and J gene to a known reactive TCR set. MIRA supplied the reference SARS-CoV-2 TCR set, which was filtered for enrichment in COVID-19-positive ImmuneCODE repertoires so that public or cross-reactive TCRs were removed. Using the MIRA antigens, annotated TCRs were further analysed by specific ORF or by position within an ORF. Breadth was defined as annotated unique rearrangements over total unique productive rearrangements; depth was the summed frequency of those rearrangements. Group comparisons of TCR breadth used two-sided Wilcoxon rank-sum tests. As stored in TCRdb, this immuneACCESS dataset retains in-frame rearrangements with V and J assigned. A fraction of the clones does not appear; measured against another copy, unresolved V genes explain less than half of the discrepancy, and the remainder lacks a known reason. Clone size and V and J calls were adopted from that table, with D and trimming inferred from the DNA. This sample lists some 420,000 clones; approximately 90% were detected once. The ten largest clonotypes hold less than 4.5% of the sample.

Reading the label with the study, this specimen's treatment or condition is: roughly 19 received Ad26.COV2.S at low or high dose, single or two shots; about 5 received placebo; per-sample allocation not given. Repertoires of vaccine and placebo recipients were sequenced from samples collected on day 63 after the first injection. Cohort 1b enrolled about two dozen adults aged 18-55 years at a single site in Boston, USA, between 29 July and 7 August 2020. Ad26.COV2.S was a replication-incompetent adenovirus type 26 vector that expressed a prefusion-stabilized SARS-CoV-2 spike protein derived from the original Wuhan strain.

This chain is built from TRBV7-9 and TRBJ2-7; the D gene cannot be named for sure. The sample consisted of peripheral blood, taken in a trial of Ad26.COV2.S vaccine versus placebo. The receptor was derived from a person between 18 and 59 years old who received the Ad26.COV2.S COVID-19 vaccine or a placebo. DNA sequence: TGTGCCAGCAGCTCCCCCATGGCCTACGAGCAGTACTTC. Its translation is CASSSPMAYEQYF. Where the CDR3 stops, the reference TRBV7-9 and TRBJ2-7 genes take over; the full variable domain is DTGVSQNPRHKITKRGQNVTFRCDPISEHNRLYWYRQTLGQGPEFLTYFQNEAQLEKSRLLSDRFSAERPKGSFSTLEIQRTEQGDSAMYLCASSSPMAYEQYFGPGTRLTVT.